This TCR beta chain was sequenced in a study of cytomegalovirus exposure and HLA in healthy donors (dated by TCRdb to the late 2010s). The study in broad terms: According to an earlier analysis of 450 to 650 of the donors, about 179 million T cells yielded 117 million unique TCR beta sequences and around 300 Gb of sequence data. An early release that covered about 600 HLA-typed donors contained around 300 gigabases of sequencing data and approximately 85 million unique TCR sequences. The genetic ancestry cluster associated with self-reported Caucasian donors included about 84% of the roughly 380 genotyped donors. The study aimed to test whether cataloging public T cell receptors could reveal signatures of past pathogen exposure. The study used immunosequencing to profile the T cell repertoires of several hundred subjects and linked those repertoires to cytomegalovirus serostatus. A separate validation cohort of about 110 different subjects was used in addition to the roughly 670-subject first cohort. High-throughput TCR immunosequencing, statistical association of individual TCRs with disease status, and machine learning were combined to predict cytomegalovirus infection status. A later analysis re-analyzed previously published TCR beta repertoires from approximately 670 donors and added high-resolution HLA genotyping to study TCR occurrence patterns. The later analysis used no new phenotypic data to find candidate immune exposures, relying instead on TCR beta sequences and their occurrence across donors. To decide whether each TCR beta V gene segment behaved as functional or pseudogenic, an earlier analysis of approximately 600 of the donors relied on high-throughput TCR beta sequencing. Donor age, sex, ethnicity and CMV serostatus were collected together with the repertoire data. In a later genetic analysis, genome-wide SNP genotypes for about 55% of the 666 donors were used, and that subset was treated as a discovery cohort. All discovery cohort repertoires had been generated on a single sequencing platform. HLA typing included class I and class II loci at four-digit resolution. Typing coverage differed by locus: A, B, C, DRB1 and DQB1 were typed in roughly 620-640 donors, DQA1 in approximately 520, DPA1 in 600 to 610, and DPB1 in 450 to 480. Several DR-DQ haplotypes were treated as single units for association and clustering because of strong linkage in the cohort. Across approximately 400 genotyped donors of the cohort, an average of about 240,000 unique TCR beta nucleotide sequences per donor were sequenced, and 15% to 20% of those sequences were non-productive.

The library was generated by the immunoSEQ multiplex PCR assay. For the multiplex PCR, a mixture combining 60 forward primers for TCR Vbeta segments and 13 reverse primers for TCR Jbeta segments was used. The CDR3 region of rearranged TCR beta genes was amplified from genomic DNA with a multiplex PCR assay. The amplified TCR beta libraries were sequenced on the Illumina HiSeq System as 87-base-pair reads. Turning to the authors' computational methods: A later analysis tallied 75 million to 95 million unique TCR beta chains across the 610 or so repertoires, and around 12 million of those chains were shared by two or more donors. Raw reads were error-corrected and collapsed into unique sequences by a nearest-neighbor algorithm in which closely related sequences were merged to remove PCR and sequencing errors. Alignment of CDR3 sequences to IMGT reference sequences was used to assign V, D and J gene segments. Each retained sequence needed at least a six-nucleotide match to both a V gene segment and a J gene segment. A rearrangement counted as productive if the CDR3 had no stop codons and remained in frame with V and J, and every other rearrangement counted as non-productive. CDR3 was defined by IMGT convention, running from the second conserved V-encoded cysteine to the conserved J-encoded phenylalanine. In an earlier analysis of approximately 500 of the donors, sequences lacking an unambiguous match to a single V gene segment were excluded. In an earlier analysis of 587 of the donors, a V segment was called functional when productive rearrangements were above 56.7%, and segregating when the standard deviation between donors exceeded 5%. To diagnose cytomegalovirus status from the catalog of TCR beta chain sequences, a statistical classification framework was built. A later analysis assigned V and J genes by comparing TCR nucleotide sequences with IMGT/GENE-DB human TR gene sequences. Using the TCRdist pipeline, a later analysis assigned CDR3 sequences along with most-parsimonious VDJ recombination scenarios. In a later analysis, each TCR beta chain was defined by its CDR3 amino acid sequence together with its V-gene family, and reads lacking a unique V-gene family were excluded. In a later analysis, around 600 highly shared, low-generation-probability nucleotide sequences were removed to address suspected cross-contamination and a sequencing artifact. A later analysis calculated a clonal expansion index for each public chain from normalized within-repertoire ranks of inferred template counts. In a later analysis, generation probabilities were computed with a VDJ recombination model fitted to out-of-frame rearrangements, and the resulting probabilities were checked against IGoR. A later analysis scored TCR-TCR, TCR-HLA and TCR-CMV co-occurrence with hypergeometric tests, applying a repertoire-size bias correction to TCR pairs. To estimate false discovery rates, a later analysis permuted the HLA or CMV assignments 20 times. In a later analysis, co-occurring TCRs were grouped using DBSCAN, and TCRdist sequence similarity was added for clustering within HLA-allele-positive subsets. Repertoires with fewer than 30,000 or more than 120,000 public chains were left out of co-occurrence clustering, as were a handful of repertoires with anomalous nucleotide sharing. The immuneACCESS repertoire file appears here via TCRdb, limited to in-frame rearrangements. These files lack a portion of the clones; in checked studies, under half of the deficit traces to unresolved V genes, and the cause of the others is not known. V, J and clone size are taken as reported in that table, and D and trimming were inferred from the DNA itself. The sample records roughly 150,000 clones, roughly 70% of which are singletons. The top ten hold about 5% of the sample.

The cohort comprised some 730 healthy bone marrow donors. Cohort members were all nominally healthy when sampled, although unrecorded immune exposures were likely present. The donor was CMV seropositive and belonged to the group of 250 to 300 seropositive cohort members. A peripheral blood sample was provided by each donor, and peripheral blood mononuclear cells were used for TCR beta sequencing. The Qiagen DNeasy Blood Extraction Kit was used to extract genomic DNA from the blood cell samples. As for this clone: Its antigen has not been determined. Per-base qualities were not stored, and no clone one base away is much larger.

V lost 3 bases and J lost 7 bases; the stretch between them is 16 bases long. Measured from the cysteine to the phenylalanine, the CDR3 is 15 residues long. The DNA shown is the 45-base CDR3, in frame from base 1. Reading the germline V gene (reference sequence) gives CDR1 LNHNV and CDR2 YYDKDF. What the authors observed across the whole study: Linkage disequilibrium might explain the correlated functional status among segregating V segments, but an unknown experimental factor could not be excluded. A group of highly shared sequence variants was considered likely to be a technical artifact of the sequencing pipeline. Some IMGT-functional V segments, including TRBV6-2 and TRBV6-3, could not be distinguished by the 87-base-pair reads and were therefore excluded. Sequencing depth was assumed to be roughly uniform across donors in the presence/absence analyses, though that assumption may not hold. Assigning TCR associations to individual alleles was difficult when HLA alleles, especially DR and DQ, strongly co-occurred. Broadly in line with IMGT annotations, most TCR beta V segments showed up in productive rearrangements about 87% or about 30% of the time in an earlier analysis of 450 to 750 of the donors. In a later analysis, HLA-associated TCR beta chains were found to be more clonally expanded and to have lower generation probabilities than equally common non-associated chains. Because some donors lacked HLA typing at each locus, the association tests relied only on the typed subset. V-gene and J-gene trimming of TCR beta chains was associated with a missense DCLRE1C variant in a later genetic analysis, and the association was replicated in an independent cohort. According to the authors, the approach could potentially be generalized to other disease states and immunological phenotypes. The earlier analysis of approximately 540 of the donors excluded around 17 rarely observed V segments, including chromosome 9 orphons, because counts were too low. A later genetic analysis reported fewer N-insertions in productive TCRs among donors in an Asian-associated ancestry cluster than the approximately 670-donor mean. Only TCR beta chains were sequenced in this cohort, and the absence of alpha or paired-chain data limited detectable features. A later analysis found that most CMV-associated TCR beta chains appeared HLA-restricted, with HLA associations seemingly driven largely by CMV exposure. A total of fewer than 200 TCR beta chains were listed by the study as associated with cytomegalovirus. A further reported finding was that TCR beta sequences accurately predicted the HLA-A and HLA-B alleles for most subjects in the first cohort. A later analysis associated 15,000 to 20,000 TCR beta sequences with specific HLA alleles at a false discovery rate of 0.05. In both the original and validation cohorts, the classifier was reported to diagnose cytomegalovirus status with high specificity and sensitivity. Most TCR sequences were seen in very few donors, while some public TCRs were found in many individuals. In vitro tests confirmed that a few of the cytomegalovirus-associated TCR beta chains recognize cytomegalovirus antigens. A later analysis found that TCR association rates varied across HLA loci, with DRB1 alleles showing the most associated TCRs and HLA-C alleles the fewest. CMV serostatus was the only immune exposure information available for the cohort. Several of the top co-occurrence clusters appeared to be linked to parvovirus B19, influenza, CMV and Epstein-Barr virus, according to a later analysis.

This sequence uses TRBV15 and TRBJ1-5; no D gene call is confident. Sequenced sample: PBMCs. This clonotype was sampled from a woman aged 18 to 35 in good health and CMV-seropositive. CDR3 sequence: CATSSHHGLNQPQHF. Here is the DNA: TGTGCCACCAGCAGTCACCACGGACTGAACCAGCCCCAGCATTTT.